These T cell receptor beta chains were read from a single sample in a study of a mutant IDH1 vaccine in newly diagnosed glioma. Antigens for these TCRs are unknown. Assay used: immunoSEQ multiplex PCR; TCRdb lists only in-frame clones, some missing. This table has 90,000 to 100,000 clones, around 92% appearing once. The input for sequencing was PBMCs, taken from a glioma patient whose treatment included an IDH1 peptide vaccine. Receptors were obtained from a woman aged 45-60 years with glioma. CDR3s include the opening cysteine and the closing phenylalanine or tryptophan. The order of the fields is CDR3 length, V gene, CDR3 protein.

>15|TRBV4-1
CASSQDGQGYQPQHF
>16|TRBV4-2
CASSHIQGSGTGELFF
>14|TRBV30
CAWSPDFRNQPQHF
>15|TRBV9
CASSVKVLSNQPQHF
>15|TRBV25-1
CASSKRDPGSNEQFF
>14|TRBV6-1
CASSEAGATDEQFF
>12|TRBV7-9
CASSPSTDTQYF
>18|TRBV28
CASSFNGVSRSGANVLTF
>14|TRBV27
CASRWGGADSPLHF
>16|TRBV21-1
CASSNGSREGLETQYF
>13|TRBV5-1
CASSLTGSYEQYF
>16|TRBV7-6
CASSLEGTQKTGELFF
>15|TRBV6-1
CASSETGRKNEKLFF
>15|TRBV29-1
CSGSRSGSLADTQYF
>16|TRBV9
CASTGGSGLRDNEQFF